A single sample is the source of the 3 T cell receptor beta chains below, sequenced in a study of radiotherapy plus CTLA-4 blockade in lung cancer. Profiled with immunoSEQ multiplex PCR; TCRdb holds only in-frame clones, not every one. The sample lists about 55,000 clones, 70% to 85% seen once, with around 6% in the top ten. Sequenced here: peripheral blood, sampled from a patient treated with radiotherapy plus ipilimumab. The receptor source for this set is a human donor with non-small cell lung cancer whose response to radiotherapy plus ipilimumab could not be evaluated.

The rearrangement uses TRBV6-1 and TRBJ2-3; no clear D. Trimming removed 5 bases at V and 0 bases at J, with 9 bases between. This CDR3 is 14 amino acids long. Germline V gives CDR1 MNHNS, CDR2 SASEGT. The CDR3 coding sequence is TGTGCCAGCAGTTCTCCGGAGAGCACAGATACGCAGTATTTT. Amino acid sequence: CASSSPESTDTQYF.

The chain joins TRBV5-1 to TRBJ2-3; 12 nucleotides line up with TRBD2. With V trimmed by 0 bases and J by 3 bases, 8 bases remained unmatched. Germline loops: CDR1 SGHRS, CDR2 YFSETQ. The CDR3 is 18 residues long. This chain's CDR3 is CASSLGLAGALSTDTQYF. CDR3 DNA: TGCGCCAGCAGCTTGGGACTAGCGGGGGCCCTATCGACAGATACGCAGTATTTT.

Only one count was recorded for this clone. The chain employs TRBV5-1 and TRBJ1-2, with D perhaps matching TRBD1 (5 bases). The CDR3 extends over 14 amino acids. V was shortened by 0 bases and J by 6 bases, with 12 bases between the two germline ends. Germline CDR1 reads SGHRS; CDR2 reads YFSETQ. The CDR3 is CASSLAGGGNGYTF. The CDR3, as DNA: TGCGCCAGCAGCTTGGCCGGGGGGGGGAATGGCTACACCTTC.